This is a list of T cell receptor beta chains from one sample in a study of siplizumab effects on memory and regulatory T cells. Libraries were prepared by immunoSEQ multiplex PCR; TCRdb keeps only in-frame clonotypes and omits some of them. The sample shows roughly 82,000 clones, 87% of them seen only once. Specimen: Tregs sorted from blood. The receptors were gathered from a human donor in good health. Each CDR3 is given with its conserved first and last residue. Fields, in order: D gene, clone size, J gene, V gene, CDR3 DNA, CDR3 protein. A D gene is named only where the DNA matches it firmly. Rows may omit the clone size; those that give it use once, few, many or a size class.

- few TRBJ1-2 TRBV6-6 TGTGCCAGCAGTTATCACGGCTACACCTTC CASSYHGYTF
- - TRBJ2-1 TRBV28 TGTGCCAGCAGTTTATGGCTCGGTGGGGCCTCCTACAATGAGCAGTTCTTC CASSLWLGGASYNEQFF
- - TRBJ1-2 TRBV4-3 TGCGCCAGCAGACTACAGGGAACAGACTATGGCTACACCTTC CASRLQGTDYGYTF
TRBD1 - TRBJ1-5 TRBV7-8 TGTGCCAGCAGCATCACAGGGGCGCCAAGCAATCAGCCCCAGCATTTT CASSITGAPSNQPQHF
- few TRBJ1-5 TRBV4-1 TGCGCCAGCAGCCAAGAAGAGGTCGCAGGTCGGGTGCATCAGCCCCAGCATTTT CASSQEEVAGRVHQPQHF
- once TRBJ2-3 TRBV6-5 TGTGCCAGCAGTTACGTGGCTGCGACTTCTTCGACGCAGTATTTT CASSYVAATSSTQYF
- - TRBJ2-5 TRBV11-2 TGTGCCAGCAGCTTAGGTCTAACCCAGTACTTC CASSLGLTQYF
- - TRBJ2-2 TRBV10-3 TGTGCCATCAGTGAGAGGGGGAGATACACCGGGGAGCTGTTTTTT CAISERGRYTGELFF
- - TRBJ2-2 TRBV4-3 TGCGCCAGCAGCCAAGGGGGCCCCGGGGAGCTGTTTTTT CASSQGGPGELFF
- - TRBJ2-1 TRBV6-1 TGTGCCAGCAGTGCCCTGCAGGGTTACAATGAGCAGTTCTTC CASSALQGYNEQFF
TRBD2 - TRBJ2-3 TRBV7-2 TGTGCCAGCAGCTTTCTAGCGGGGAGCACAGATACGCAGTATTTT CASSFLAGSTDTQYF
- - TRBJ2-5 TRBV11-2 TGTGCCAGCAGCACCATTATATTTGGCAAAGAGACCCAGTACTTC CASSTIIFGKETQYF
TRBD1 - TRBJ1-1 TRBV10-1 TGCGCCAGCACCTCCGGGACAGCGAACACTGAAGCTTTCTTT CASTSGTANTEAFF
- once TRBJ2-2 TRBV4-1 TGCGCCAGCAGCCCCCCGGACACCTTCACCGGGGAGCTGTTTTTT CASSPPDTFTGELFF
- - TRBJ2-7 TRBV18 TGTGCCAGCTCACCAATCGGGGGAACCTACGAGCAGTACTTC CASSPIGGTYEQYF
- - TRBJ1-6 TRBV7-9 TGTGCCAGCAGTTACAGGGCGGAATCACCCCTCCACTTT CASSYRAESPLHF
TRBD1 - TRBJ2-7 TRBV5-4 TGTGCCAGCAGCGCGGACAGGGGACTCGAGCAGTACTTC CASSADRGLEQYF
- - TRBJ2-3 TRBV28 TGTGCCAGCAGTCCCAGGTTCGCTCTGGGGGATACGCAGTATTTT CASSPRFALGDTQYF
- - TRBJ2-5 TRBV7-2 TGTGCCAGCAGCTTAGTAGGACACACGTACCAAGAGACCCAGTACTTC CASSLVGHTYQETQYF
- - TRBJ2-7 TRBV7-6 TGTGCCAGCAGCCCAAGACGCGAGGTCTCCTACGAGCAGTACTTC CASSPRREVSYEQYF
- - TRBJ1-2 TRBV5-5 TGTGCCAGCAGCTTCGGAGGGATGATGACCTATGGCTACACCTTC CASSFGGMMTYGYTF
TRBD1 - TRBJ2-5 TRBV5-6 TGTGCCAGCAGCGGGACAGGTTTCCAAGAGACCCAGTACTTC CASSGTGFQETQYF
- - TRBJ1-2 TRBV5-4 TGTGCCAGCAGCTCGGACAGTGTTGGAGGCTACACCTTC CASSSDSVGGYTF
- - TRBJ2-1 TRBV19 TGTGCCAGTAGTGGTGGTGGGGATGAGCAGTTCTTC CASSGGGDEQFF
- - TRBJ2-1 TRBV7-2 TGTGCCAGCAGGTTTGAAAGTTCCTACAATGAGCAGTTCTTC CASRFESSYNEQFF
- - TRBJ1-4 TRBV6-1 TGTGCCATCGGGTCCCGTGAAAAACTGTTTTTT CAIGSREKLFF
- few TRBJ1-1 TRBV10-3 TGTGCCATCAGTGTTTCAGCGAACACTGAAGCTTTCTTT CAISVSANTEAFF
- - TRBJ1-1 TRBV28 TGTGCCAGCAGATTCTACACTGAAGCTTTCTTT CASRFYTEAFF
- - TRBJ2-1 TRBV6-5 TGTGCCAGCAGTTACGGCGGGGGCCCACCGGTGTGGTTCTTC CASSYGGGPPVWFF
- - TRBJ1-3 TRBV6-6 TGTGCCAGCAGTTACTCGATCTTGGGGTCTGGAAACACCATATATTTT CASSYSILGSGNTIYF
- - TRBJ2-7 TRBV7-9 TGTGCCAGCAGCTTAGCAGGGGGCGAGCAGTACTTC CASSLAGGEQYF
- - TRBJ2-1 TRBV18 TGTGCCACTTGCGGGGTGCTCTACAATGAGCAGTTCTTC CATCGVLYNEQFF
- once TRBJ1-1 TRBV2 TGTGCCAGCAGTGAATTTCCGCCCGGGACAAACACTGAAGCTTTCTTT CASSEFPPGTNTEAFF
- once TRBJ2-5 TRBV5-4 TGTGCCAGCAGCTTGGGAGGTGTTGGGGAGACCCAGTACTTC CASSLGGVGETQYF
- - TRBJ1-2 TRBV20-1 TGCAGTTCGCGACAGAACTATGGCTACACCTTC CSSRQNYGYTF
- - TRBJ1-2 TRBV7-9 TGTGCCAGCAGCTTAGCCGCAGTGCGCTATGGCTACACCTTC CASSLAAVRYGYTF
- - TRBJ1-5 TRBV9 TGTGCCAGCAGCGCTGGGGAGGGGCTCGACCAGCCCCAGCATTTT CASSAGEGLDQPQHF
TRBD1 once TRBJ2-7 TRBV11-2 TGTGCCAGCAGCCGGGACAGGGAACACTACGAGCAGTACTTC CASSRDREHYEQYF
TRBD2 once TRBJ2-2 TRBV4-2 TGTGCCAGCAGCCTGGGACTAGCGGGGGGGCCCTGGAACACCGGGGAGCTGTTTTTT CASSLGLAGGPWNTGELFF
TRBD1 once TRBJ1-5 TRBV4-2 TGTGCCAGCAGTTCGGACGAGGGGGCACAGCCCCAGCATTTT CASSSDEGAQPQHF
TRBD1 - TRBJ2-1 TRBV5-1 TGCGCCAGCAGCTCAATCACAGGGGGCTCCTACAATGAGCAGTTCTTC CASSSITGGSYNEQFF